This T cell receptor (beta chain) stems from a study of vaccination effects on CD4 cells after COVID-19. TCRdb's copy holds only in-frame clones and misses some; the assay was immunoSEQ multiplex PCR. The data hold roughly 70,000 clones, with 73% observed a single time. The table lists this clone with a few counts. Its specificity is unknown. ViraFEST assay sequencing came after antigen-specific CD4+ T cells were expanded with viral peptide pools. Cultured cells yielded isolated CD4+ T cells after approximately nine days. Infection with SARS-CoV-2 occurred in the person between March and December 2020, and PCR confirmed it. This receptor was identified in a human donor who had a prior SARS-CoV-2 infection. The specimen was CD4+ T cells from PBMCs cultured with HIV peptides, collected before COVID-19 vaccination. The subset here: HIV-1 Nef peptide pool negative control/reference culture.

CDR3 amino acids: CASTTGNYNEQFF. The CDR3 nucleotides read TGTGCCAGCACAACGGGAAACTACAATGAGCAGTTCTTC. V is TRBV27 and J is TRBJ2-1, with a weak D call TRBD2 (5 bases). The V gene lost 7 bases and the J gene lost 3 bases, with 10 bases spanning the gap. Germline lookup yields CDR1 MNHEY and CDR2 SMNVEV (reference sequence). The CDR3 length is 13 residues.